This T cell receptor (beta chain) was recovered during a study of HIV-infected patients and healthy controls. The germline V and J ends were trimmed by 4 bases and 3 bases, with 8 bases remaining between them. Germline V gene lookup returns CDR1 MNHEY and CDR2 SVGEGT. CDR3 size: 13 residues. This clonotype rates as large. Whole blood was used without fractionation, so all unsorted peripheral T cells were included. cDNA was made from roughly 470 ng RNA using alpha and beta constant primers. Each of the alpha and beta chains got its own library through chain-specific third strand synthesis with indices. MiXCR, run by TCRdb on the 5' RACE reads, gives a single entry per CDR3 protein. Counted here are about 7,400 distinct CDR3 sequences, about 9.4% occurring once; the ten biggest clones make up 15% to 20%.

This clonotype was obtained from an adult with HIV infection. The starting material was blood, obtained before antiretroviral therapy. This chain uses TRBV6-2 or TRBV6-3 with TRBJ2-3, with D perhaps TRBD2 (5 bases). CDR3: CASSSDLTDTQYF. In DNA, the CDR3 is TGTGCCAGCAGTTCGGACTTGACAGATACGCAGTATTTT.